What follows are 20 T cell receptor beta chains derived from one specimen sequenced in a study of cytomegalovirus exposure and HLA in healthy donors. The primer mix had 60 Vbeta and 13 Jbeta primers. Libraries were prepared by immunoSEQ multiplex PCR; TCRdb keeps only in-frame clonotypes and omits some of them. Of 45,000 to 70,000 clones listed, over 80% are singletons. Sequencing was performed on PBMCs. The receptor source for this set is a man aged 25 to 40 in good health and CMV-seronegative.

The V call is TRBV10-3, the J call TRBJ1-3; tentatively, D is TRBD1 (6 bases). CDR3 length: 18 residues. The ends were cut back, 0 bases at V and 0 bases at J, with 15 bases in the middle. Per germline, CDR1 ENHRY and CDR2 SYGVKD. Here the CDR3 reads CAISESGYGQFSGNTIYF. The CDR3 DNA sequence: TGTGCCATCAGTGAGTCTGGCTACGGACAGTTCTCTGGAAACACCATATATTTT.

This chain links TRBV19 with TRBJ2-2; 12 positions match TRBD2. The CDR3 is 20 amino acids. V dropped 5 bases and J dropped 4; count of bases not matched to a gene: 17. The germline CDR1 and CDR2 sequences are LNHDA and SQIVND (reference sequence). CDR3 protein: CASSDPRTSGKPPFTGELFF. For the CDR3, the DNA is TGTGCCAGTAGTGACCCCCGGACTAGCGGGAAACCCCCGTTCACCGGGGAGCTGTTTTTT.

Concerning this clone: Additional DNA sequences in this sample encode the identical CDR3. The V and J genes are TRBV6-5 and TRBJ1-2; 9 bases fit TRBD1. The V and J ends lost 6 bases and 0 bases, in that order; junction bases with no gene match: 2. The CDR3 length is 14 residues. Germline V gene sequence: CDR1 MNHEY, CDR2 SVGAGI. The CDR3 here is CASRRQGANYGYTF. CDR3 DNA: TGTGCCAGCAGAAGACAGGGGGCTAACTATGGCTACACCTTC.

This CDR3 reads CASTGGDYEQYF. As DNA, the CDR3 is TGTGCCAGCACCGGCGGTGACTACGAGCAGTACTTC. The chain is built from TRBV5-4 and TRBJ2-5; D is undetermined. The DNA end lines up better with TRBJ2-7; the J call may be wrong. From germline, CDR1 is SGHNT and CDR2 YYREEE (reference sequence). The CDR3 contains 12 residues.

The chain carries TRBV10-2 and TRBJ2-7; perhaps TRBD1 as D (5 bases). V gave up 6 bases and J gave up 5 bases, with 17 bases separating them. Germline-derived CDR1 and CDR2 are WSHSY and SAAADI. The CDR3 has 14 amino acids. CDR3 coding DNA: TGCGCCAGCAGAATTCAGGGTAAAGGTAACGAGCAGTACTTC. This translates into CASRIQGKGNEQYF.

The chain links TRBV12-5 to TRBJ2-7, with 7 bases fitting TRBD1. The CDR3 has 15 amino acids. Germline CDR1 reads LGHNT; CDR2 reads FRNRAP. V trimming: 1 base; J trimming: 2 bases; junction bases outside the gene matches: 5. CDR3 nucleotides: TGTGCTAGTGGTTTGGGGGACAGATTTACCTACGAGCAGTACTTC. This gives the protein CASGLGDRFTYEQYF. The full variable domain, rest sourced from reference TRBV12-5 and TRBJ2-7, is DARVTQTPRHKVTEMGQEVTMRCQPILGHNTVFWYRQTMMQGLELLAYFRNRAPLDDSGMPKDRFSAEMPDATLATLKIQPSEPRDSAVYFCASGLGDRFTYEQYFGPGTRLTVT.

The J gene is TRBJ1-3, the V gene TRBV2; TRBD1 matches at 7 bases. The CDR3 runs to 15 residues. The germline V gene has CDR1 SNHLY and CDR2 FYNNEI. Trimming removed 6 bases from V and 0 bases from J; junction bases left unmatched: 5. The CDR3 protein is CASRTGQSSGNTIYF. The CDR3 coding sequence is TGTGCCAGCAGGACGGGACAGAGCTCTGGAAACACCATATATTTT.

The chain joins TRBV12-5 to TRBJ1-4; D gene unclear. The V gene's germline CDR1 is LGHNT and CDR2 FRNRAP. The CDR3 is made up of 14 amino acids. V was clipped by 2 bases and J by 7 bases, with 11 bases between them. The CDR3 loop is CASGLFQVAEKLFF. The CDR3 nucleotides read TGTGCTAGTGGTTTGTTTCAGGTCGCTGAAAAACTGTTTTTT.

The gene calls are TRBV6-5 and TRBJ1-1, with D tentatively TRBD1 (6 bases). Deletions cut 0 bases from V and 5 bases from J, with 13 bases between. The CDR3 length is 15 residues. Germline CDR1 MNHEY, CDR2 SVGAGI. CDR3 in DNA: TGTGCCAGCAGTTACTCACCACAGGGATTGACTGAAGCTTTCTTT. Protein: CASSYSPQGLTEAFF.

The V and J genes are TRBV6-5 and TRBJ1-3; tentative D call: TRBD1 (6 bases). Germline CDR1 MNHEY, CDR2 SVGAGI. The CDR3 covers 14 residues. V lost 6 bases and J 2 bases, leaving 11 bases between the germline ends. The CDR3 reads CASRGAATGNTIYF. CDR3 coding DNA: TGTGCCAGCAGGGGGGCGGCAACTGGAAACACCATATATTTT.

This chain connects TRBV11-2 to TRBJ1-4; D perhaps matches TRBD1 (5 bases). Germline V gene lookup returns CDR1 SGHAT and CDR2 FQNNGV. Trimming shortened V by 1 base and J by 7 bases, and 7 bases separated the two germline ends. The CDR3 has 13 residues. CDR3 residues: CASSLGGGEKLFF. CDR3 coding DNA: TGTGCCAGCAGCTTAGGCGGGGGTGAAAAACTGTTTTTT. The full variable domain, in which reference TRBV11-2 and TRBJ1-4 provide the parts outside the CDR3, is EAGVAQSPRYKIIEKRQSVAFWCNPISGHATLYWYQQILGQGPKLLIQFQNNGVVDDSQLPKDRFSAERLKGVDSTLKIQPAKLEDSAVYLCASSLGGGEKLFFGSGTQLSVL.

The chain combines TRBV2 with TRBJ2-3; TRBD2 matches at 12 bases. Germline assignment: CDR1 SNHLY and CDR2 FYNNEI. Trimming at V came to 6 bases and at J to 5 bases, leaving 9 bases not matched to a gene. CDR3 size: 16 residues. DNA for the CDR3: TGTGCCAGCAGGCAGACTAGCGGGAGCTCAGGAGATACGCAGTATTTT. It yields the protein CASRQTSGSSGDTQYF. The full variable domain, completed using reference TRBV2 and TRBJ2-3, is EPEVTQTPSHQVTQMGQEVILRCVPISNHLYFYWYRQILGQKVEFLVSFYNNEISEKSEIFDDQFSVERPDGSNFTLKIRSTKLEDSAMYFCASRQTSGSSGDTQYFGPGTRLTVL.

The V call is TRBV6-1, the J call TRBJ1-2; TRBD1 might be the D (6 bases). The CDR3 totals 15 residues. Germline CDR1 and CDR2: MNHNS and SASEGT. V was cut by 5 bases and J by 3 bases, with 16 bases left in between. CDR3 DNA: TGTGCCAGCAGTCCCCCCTTAACAGGGTACTATGGCTACACCTTC. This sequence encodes CASSPPLTGYYGYTF.

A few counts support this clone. In DNA form, the CDR3 reads TGTGCCAGTAGCTGGGGGAGGGCCGGCGGGGAGCTGTTTTTT. Its translation is CASSWGRAGGELFF. The chain employs TRBV15 and TRBJ2-2; 7 positions match TRBD2. The germline gives CDR1 LNHNV, CDR2 YYDKDF (reference sequence). J lost 7 bases, V lost 10 bases, and 12 bases had no gene match. This CDR3 has 14 residues.

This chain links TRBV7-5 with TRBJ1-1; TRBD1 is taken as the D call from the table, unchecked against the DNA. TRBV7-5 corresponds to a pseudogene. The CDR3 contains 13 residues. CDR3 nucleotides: TGTGCCAGAAGCTTAGGCAGGGCCACTGAAGCTTTCTTT. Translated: CARSLGRATEAFF.

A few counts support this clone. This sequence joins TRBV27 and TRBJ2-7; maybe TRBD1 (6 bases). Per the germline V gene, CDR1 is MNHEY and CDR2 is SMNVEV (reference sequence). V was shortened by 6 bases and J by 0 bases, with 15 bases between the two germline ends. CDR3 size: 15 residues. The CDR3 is CASRGQGSGSYEQYF. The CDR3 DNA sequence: TGTGCCAGCAGGGGCCAGGGGTCCGGCTCCTACGAGCAGTACTTC.

This CDR3 is CASSDRQGIFYGYTF. CDR3 DNA sequence: TGTGCCAGCAGCGACAGACAGGGCATTTTCTATGGCTACACCTTC. The gene calls are TRBV5-4 and TRBJ1-2, with 7 nucleotides matching TRBD1. Germline CDR1 reads SGHNT; CDR2 reads YYREEE (reference sequence). V was clipped by 4 bases and J by 4 bases; unmatched bases: 10. This CDR3 is built from 15 residues.

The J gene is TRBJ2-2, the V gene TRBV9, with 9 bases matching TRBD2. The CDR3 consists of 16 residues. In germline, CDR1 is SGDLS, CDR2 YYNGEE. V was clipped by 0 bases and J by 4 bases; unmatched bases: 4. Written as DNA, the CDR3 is TGTGCCAGCAGCGTAGGCGGGGGGGCAGGCACCGGGGAGCTGTTTTTT. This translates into CASSVGGGAGTGELFF.

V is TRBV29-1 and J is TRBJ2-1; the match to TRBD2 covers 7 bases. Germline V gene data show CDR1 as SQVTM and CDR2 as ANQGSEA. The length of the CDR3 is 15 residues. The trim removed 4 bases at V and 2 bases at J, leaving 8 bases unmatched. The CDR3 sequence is CSVGDPSGTYNEQFF. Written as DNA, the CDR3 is TGCAGCGTTGGCGACCCGAGCGGGACCTACAATGAGCAGTTCTTC.

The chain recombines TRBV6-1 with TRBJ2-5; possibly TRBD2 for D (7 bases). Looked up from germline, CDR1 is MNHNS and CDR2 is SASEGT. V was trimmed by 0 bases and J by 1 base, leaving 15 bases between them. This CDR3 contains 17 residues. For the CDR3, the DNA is TGTGCCAGCAGTGAAGCGCGGGGGCGAGCCGCCCAAGAGACCCAGTACTTC. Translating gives CASSEARGRAAQETQYF.